A single T cell receptor (beta chain) is shown here with its context. The antigen remains undetermined. This specimen comes from a study of T cell responses to AZD1222 COVID-19 vaccine. Profiling relied on immunoSEQ multiplex PCR, and the TCRdb table lists in-frame clones only, not all of them. This table has 150,000 to 200,000 clones, about 90% appearing once. Germline CDR1 SGHAT, CDR2 FQNNGV. V lost 3 bases and J lost 0, with 15 bases in between. The CDR3 sequence is 17 residues long. Findings and limits, study-wide: Donors in the cohort were predominantly white British and more often female, and clonal diversity was possibly underestimated.

Here the sequenced sample was peripheral blood, taken 28 days after the second dose of the MenACWY control vaccine. The V call is TRBV11-2, the J call TRBJ1-3, with D possibly matching TRBD1 (5 bases). This sequence was found in an adult who received the MenACWY meningococcal vaccine as a control. The CDR3 spells CASSLGSGLDSGNTIYF. CDR3 bases: TGTGCCAGCAGCTTGGGGTCAGGGTTGGACTCTGGAAACACCATATATTTT. Combining the CDR3 with reference TRBV11-2 and TRBJ1-3 gives the whole variable domain EAGVAQSPRYKIIEKRQSVAFWCNPISGHATLYWYQQILGQGPKLLIQFQNNGVVDDSQLPKDRFSAERLKGVDSTLKIQPAKLEDSAVYLCASSLGSGLDSGNTIYFGEGSWLTVV.